This T cell receptor beta chain was captured in a study of cytomegalovirus exposure and HLA in healthy donors (dated by TCRdb to about 2017). Context from the whole study: In an earlier analysis of under 750 of the donors, roughly 300 Gb of sequence data and 90 million to 130 million unique TCR beta sequences from about 179 million T cells were reported. Besides the first cohort of some 670 subjects, a separate validation cohort made up of roughly 120 different subjects was used. To predict cytomegalovirus infection status, the study combined high-throughput TCR immunosequencing, statistical association of individual TCRs with disease status, and machine learning. Rather than drawing on any new phenotypic data, the later analysis identified candidate immune exposures from TCR beta sequences and the way those sequences occurred across donors. Of the roughly 410 genotyped donors, less than 90% were placed in the genetic ancestry cluster associated with self-reported Caucasian donors. Among 398 genotyped donors of the cohort, an average of about 220,000 unique TCR beta nucleotide sequences was sequenced per donor, of which about 19% were non-productive. Typing coverage varied by locus: about 620-640 donors for A, B, C, DRB1 and DQB1; 500 to 550 for DQA1; over 600 for DPA1; 450 to 480 for DPB1. A later genetic analysis took genome-wide SNP genotypes for 398 of the 666 donors and used that subset as a discovery cohort. All discovery cohort repertoires had been generated using a single sequencing platform. Class I and class II HLA loci were covered by the typing at four-digit resolution. Roughly 5 DR-DQ haplotypes were handled as single units for association and clustering, since linkage in the cohort was strong. A later analysis re-examined previously published TCR beta repertoires from just over 650 donors and added high-resolution HLA genotyping to investigate patterns of TCR occurrence. The study profiled the T cell repertoires of 550 to 700 subjects by immunosequencing and related them to cytomegalovirus serostatus. An earlier analysis of fewer than 750 of the donors used high-throughput TCR beta sequencing to judge whether each TCR beta V gene segment behaved as functional or pseudogenic. An early release covering over 500 HLA-typed donors comprised roughly 300 gigabases of sequencing data and around 80 million unique TCR sequences. Donor age, sex, ethnicity and CMV serostatus were compiled together with the repertoire data. The aim of the study was to test whether cataloging public T cell receptors could identify signatures of past pathogen exposure.

On this clone: Its antigen remains undetermined. No qualities accompany the bases; no much larger clone lies one base away.

The cohort was made up of 666 healthy bone marrow donors. At the time of sampling, every cohort member was nominally healthy, though immune exposures that went unrecorded were likely present. The donor was CMV seronegative and was included in the group of several hundred seronegative cohort members. Each donor provided a peripheral blood sample, and peripheral blood mononuclear cells were used for TCR beta sequencing. Genomic DNA was extracted from the blood cell samples with the Qiagen DNeasy Blood Extraction Kit. The method was the immunoSEQ multiplex PCR assay. For the multiplex PCR, a mixture combining 60 forward primers for TCR Vbeta segments and 13 reverse primers for TCR Jbeta segments was used. The CDR3 region of rearranged TCR beta genes was amplified from genomic DNA by a multiplex PCR assay. The Illumina HiSeq System was used to sequence the amplified TCR beta libraries as 87-base-pair reads. As for the original processing: In a later analysis, tens of millions of unique TCR beta chains were counted across the approximately 620 repertoires, and approximately 11 million of these chains were shared by at least two donors. Raw reads were error-corrected and collapsed into unique sequences with a nearest-neighbor algorithm that merged closely related sequences to remove PCR and sequencing errors. To assign V, D and J gene segments, CDR3 sequences were aligned to IMGT reference sequences. For a sequence to be retained, at least a six-nucleotide match to both a V gene segment and a J gene segment was required. A rearrangement was called productive if the CDR3 had no stop codons and remained in frame with V and J, and every other rearrangement was called non-productive. Following IMGT convention, CDR3 was defined as the stretch from the second conserved V-encoded cysteine up to the conserved J-encoded phenylalanine. Sequences without an unambiguous match to a single V gene segment were excluded from the earlier analysis of 450 to 650 of the donors. In an earlier analysis of 587 of the donors, a V segment was called functional when productive rearrangements were above 56.7%, and segregating when the standard deviation between donors exceeded 5%. A statistical classification framework was developed to diagnose cytomegalovirus status using the catalog of TCR beta chain sequences. V and J gene assignment, in a later analysis, came from comparing TCR nucleotide sequences with IMGT/GENE-DB human TR gene sequences. In a later analysis, CDR3 sequences and most-parsimonious VDJ recombination scenarios were assigned using the TCRdist pipeline. In a later analysis, every TCR beta chain was defined by the combination of its CDR3 amino acid sequence and its V-gene family, and reads without a unique V-gene family were dropped. A later analysis removed 550 to 700 highly shared, low-generation-probability nucleotide sequences to deal with suspected cross-contamination and a sequencing artifact. In a later analysis, a clonal expansion index was calculated for each public chain from normalized within-repertoire ranks of inferred template counts. Generation probabilities in a later analysis came from a VDJ recombination model fitted to out-of-frame rearrangements, and those results were checked against IGoR. A later analysis scored TCR-TCR, TCR-HLA and TCR-CMV co-occurrence with hypergeometric tests, applying a repertoire-size bias correction to TCR pairs. In a later analysis, false discovery rates were estimated by permuting HLA or CMV assignments 20 times. A later analysis grouped co-occurring TCRs with DBSCAN, adding TCRdist sequence similarity when clustering within HLA-allele-positive subsets. Repertoires with fewer than 30,000 or more than 120,000 public chains, plus five repertoires with anomalous nucleotide sharing, were excluded from co-occurrence clustering. TCRdb stores this immuneACCESS table with in-frame sequences only. Part of the clones is absent; in the studies checked, under half of the shortfall reflects unresolved V genes, and no reason is known for the rest. The DNA was the basis for D and trimming; V, J and clone size are from that table. The sample includes under 150,000 clones, with around 74% observed a single time. The ten largest clonotypes hold around 3.2% of the sample.

Findings and caveats that apply to the study as a whole: Only TCR beta chains were sequenced in this cohort, and the absence of alpha or paired-chain data limited detectable features. The presence/absence analyses assumed that sequencing depth was roughly uniform across donors, and that assumption may not be true. A cluster of highly shared sequence variants was judged likely to represent a technical artifact of the sequencing pipeline. According to a later genetic analysis, donors in an Asian-associated ancestry cluster had fewer N-insertions in productive TCRs than the roughly 670-donor mean. Seventeen rarely observed V segments, including chromosome 9 orphons, were excluded from the earlier analysis of approximately 500 of the donors because counts were too low. A further reported finding was that TCR beta sequences accurately predicted the HLA-A and HLA-B alleles for most subjects in the first cohort. Three of the identified cytomegalovirus-associated TCR beta chains were confirmed in vitro to be specific for cytomegalovirus antigens. Most TCR sequences were seen in very few donors, while some public TCRs were found in many individuals. In a later analysis, most CMV-associated TCR beta chains were found to appear HLA-restricted, with HLA associations seemingly driven largely by CMV exposure. In a later analysis, HLA-associated TCR beta chains were found to be more clonally expanded and to have lower generation probabilities than equally common non-associated chains. Broadly in line with IMGT annotations, most TCR beta V segments showed up in productive rearrangements about 87% or about 30% of the time in an earlier analysis of several hundred of the donors. The authors suggested that the approach could potentially be extended to other disease states and immunological phenotypes. When HLA alleles, especially DR and DQ, strongly co-occurred, attributing TCR associations to individual alleles was difficult. Specific HLA alleles were associated with 15,000 to 20,000 TCR beta sequences at a false discovery rate of 0.05 in a later analysis. A later analysis reported that several top co-occurrence clusters appeared linked to parvovirus B19, influenza, CMV and Epstein-Barr virus. For the cohort, immune exposure information was limited to CMV serostatus. Correlated functional status among segregating V segments might be attributable to linkage disequilibrium, but an unknown experimental factor could not be ruled out. In both the original and validation cohorts, the classifier was reported to diagnose cytomegalovirus status with high specificity and sensitivity. In a later analysis, the rate of TCR association differed among HLA loci, with DRB1 alleles having the most associated TCRs and HLA-C alleles having the fewest. An association between a missense DCLRE1C variant and V-gene and J-gene trimming of TCR beta chains was found in a later genetic analysis and replicated in an independent cohort. HLA typing was unavailable for some donors at each locus, so association tests used only the typed subset. The study gave a list of about 150 TCR beta chains associated with cytomegalovirus.

Material for sequencing was PBMCs. The TCR sequence derives from a man between 25 and 39 years old in good health and CMV-seronegative.

The CDR3 sequence is CASSLDRDRATNEKLFF. The DNA sequence reads TGCGCCAGCAGCTTGGACCGGGACAGGGCAACTAATGAAAAACTGTTTTTT. In this chain, TRBV5-1 is recombined with TRBJ1-4, with 9 bases in between that match TRBD1. Here V drops 0 bases and J drops 0 bases, and the junction holds 3 bases not matched to any gene. CDR1 and CDR2 (SGHRS, YFSETQ) derive from the germline V gene. From its cysteine to its phenylalanine, the CDR3 spans 17 amino acids. Only the CDR3 DNA is retained, 51 bases long and in frame from the first base.